The rows below give T cell receptor beta chains drawn from one sample of a study of identical twins. TCRdb re-derived calls from the 5' RACE reads in MiXCR, one entry per CDR3 protein. The repertoire includes about 520,000 distinct CDR3 sequences, less than 25% of them detected once, and around 0.9% sits in the top ten. This same sample was also part of a study on T cells expressing NK-cell markers.

The sample consisted of CD4+ T cells sorted from blood. Every receptor here comes from a woman between 18 and 29 years old in good health. CDR3s include the opening cysteine and the closing phenylalanine or tryptophan. The D gene is left open where the match is weak. Not all rows give a size; the values are once, few, many and, for expanded clones, a class.

-	TRBJ2-3	-	TRBV20-1	CSANDGNLGDTQYF	TGCAGTGCTAATGACGGGAACCTTGGAGATACGCAGTATTTT
many	TRBJ2-2	TRBD2	TRBV5-5	CASSLYAGANTGELFF	TGTGCCAGCAGCTTGTACGCGGGAGCGAACACCGGGGAGCTGTTTTTT
-	TRBJ2-5	-	TRBV4-2	CASSQGTSAQGRVRETQYF	TGTGCCAGCAGCCAAGGGACATCAGCGCAGGGAAGGGTTAGGGAGACCCAGTACTTC
-	TRBJ2-3	-	TRBV12-3/TRBV12-4	CASSLPPPSTQYF	TGTGCCAGCAGTCTCCCCCCCCCGAGTACGCAGTATTTT
-	TRBJ2-1	TRBD2	TRBV3-1	CASSRTSGAINEQFF	TGTGCCAGCAGCCGGACTAGCGGGGCGATCAATGAGCAGTTCTTC
few	TRBJ2-2	-	TRBV6-1	CASSTRAGEGGELFF	TGTGCCAGCAGTACGCGCGCAGGGGAGGGCGGGGAGCTGTTTTTT
-	TRBJ2-1	TRBD2	TRBV20-1	CSARTSGRLNEQFF	TGCAGTGCTAGGACTAGCGGGAGGTTGAATGAGCAGTTCTTC
-	TRBJ1-5	-	TRBV20-1	CSAKSLGLNPNQPQHF	TGCAGTGCTAAGAGTCTGGGACTTAACCCCAATCAGCCCCAGCATTTT
-	TRBJ2-2	-	TRBV12-3/TRBV12-4	CASSLKGGGTGELFF	TGTGCCAGCAGTTTGAAGGGGGGGGGCACCGGGGAGCTGTTTTTT
many	TRBJ2-2	-	TRBV7-2	CASSPRLASTGELFF	TGTGCCAGCAGCCCCCGGCTAGCAAGCACCGGGGAGCTGTTTTTT
few	TRBJ2-1	TRBD1	TRBV24-1	CATSQTGNSNEQFF	TGTGCCACCAGTCAGACAGGGAATAGCAATGAGCAGTTCTTC